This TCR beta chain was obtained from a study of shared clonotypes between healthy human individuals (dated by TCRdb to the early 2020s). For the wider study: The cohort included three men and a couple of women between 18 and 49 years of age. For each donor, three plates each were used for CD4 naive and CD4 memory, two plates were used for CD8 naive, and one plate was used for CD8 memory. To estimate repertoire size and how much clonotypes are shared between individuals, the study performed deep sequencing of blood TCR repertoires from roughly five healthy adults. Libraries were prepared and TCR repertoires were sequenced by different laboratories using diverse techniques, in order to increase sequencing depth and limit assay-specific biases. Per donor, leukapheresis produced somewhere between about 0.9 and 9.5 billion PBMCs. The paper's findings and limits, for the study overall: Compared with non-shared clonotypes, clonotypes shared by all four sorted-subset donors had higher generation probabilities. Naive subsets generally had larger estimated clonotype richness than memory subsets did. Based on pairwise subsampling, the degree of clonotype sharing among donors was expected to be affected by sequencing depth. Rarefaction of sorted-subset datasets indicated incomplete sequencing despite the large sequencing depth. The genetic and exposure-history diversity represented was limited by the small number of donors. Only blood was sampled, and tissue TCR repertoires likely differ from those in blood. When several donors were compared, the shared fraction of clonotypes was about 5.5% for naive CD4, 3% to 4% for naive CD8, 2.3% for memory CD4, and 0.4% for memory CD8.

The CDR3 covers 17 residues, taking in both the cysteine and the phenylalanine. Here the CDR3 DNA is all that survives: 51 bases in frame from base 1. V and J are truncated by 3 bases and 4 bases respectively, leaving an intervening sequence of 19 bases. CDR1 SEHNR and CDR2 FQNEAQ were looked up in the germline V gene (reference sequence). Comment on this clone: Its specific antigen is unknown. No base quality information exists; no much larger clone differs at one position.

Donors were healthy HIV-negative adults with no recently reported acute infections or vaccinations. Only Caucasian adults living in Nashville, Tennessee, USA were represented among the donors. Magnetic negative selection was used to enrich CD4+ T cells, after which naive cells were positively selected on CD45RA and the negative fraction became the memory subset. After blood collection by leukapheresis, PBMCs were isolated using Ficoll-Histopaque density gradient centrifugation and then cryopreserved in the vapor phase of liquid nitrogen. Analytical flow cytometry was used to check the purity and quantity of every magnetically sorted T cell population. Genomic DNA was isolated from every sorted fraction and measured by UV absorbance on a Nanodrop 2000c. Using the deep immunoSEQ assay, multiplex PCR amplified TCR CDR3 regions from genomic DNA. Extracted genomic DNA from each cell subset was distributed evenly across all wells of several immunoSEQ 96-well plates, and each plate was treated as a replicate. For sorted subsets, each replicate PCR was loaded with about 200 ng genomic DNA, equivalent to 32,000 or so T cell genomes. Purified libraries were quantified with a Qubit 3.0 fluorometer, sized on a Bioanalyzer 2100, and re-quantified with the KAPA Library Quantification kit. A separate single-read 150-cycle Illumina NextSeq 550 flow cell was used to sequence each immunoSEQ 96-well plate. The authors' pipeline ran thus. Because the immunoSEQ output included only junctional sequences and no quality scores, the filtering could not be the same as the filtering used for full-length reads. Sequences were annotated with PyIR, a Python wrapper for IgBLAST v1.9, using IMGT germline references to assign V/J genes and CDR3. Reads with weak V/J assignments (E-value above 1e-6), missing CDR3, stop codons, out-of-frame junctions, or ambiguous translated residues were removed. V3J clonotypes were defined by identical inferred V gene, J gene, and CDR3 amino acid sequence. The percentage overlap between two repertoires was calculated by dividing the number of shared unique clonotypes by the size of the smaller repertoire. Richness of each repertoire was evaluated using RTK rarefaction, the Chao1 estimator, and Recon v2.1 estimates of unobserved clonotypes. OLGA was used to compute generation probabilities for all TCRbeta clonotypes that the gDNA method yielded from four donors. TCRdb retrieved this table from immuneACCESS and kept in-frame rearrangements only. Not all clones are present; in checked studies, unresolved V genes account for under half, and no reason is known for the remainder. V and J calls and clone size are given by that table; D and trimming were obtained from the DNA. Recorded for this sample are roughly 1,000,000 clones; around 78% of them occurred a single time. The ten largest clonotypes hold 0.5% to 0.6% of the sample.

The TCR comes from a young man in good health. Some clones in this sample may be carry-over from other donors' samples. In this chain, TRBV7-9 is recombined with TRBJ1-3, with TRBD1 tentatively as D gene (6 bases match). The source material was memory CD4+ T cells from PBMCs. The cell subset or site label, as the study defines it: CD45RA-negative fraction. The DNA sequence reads TGTGCCAGCAGCTTTGGGCATCCAGGGGCGTCGGGAAACACCATATATTTT. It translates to CASSFGHPGASGNTIYF.